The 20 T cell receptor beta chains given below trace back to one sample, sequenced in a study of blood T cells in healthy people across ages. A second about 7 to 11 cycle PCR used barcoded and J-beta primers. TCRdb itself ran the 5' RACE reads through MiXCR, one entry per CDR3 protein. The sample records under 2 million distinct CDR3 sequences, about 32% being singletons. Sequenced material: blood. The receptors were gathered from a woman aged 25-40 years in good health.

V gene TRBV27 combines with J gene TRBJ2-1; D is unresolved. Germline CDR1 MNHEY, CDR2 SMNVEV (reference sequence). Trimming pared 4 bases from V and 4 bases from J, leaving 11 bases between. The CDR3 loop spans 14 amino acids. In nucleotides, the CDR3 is TGTGCCAGCAGTTCCCCCCCAGGTTACAATGAGCAGTTCTTC. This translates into CASSSPPGYNEQFF.

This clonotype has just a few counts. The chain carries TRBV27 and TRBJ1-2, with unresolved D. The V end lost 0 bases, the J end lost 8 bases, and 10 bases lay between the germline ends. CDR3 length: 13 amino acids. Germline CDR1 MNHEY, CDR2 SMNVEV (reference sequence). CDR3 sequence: CASSLSQTGGYTF. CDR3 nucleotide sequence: TGTGCCAGCAGTTTATCCCAGACCGGCGGCTACACCTTC.

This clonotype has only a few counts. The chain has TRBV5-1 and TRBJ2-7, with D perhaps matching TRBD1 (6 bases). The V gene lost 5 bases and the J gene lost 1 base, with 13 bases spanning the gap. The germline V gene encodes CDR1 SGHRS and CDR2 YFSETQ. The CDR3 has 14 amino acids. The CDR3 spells CASRPRQESYEQYF. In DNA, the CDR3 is TGCGCCAGCAGACCCAGACAGGAATCCTACGAGCAGTACTTC.

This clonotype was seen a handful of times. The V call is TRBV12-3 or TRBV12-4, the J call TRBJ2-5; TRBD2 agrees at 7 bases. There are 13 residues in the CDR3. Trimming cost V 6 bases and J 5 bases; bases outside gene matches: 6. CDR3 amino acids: CASRGAGTETQYF. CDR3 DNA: TGTGCCAGCAGGGGAGCGGGGACGGAGACCCAGTACTTC.

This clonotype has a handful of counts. Here the CDR3 DNA reads TGCGCCAGCAGTGGGTTATCCCCGGGGCAAGAGACCCAGTACTTC. Translated, it gives CASSGLSPGQETQYF. The chain links TRBV5-1 to TRBJ2-5, with D perhaps TRBD2 (5 bases). Germline-derived CDR1 and CDR2 are SGHRS and YFSETQ. The V end lost 5 bases, the J end lost 2 bases, and 16 bases lay between the germline ends. This CDR3 region has 15 residues.

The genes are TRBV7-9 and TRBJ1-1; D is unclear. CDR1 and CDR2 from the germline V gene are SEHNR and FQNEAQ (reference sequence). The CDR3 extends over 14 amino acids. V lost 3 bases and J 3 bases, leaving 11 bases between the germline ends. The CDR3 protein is CASSFWGWDTEAFF. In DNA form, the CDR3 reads TGTGCCAGCAGCTTCTGGGGTTGGGACACTGAAGCTTTCTTT.

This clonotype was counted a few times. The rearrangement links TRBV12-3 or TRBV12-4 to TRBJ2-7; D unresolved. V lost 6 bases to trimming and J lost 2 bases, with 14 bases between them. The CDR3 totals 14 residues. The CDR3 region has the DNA TGTGCCAGCAGCCCCGACGGGCCAACCTACGAGCAGTACTTC. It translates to CASSPDGPTYEQYF.

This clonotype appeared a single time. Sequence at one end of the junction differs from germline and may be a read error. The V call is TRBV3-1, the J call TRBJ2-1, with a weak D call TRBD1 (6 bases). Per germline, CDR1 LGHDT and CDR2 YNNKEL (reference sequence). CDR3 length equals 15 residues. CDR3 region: CAGSQQTGTYNEQFF. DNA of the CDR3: TGTGCCGGCAGTCAACAGACAGGCACCTACAATGAGCAGTTCTTC.

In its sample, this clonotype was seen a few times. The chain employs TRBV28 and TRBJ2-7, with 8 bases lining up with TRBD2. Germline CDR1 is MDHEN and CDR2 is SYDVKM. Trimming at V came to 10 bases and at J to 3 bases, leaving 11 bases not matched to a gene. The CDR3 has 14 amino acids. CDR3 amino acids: CATKTGTSVYEQYF. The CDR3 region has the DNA TGTGCCACCAAAACAGGGACTAGTGTCTACGAGCAGTACTTC.

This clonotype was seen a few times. CDR3 in amino acids: CSVSDGGASYNEQFF. CDR3 DNA sequence: TGCAGCGTCTCGGACGGGGGGGCCTCCTACAATGAGCAGTTCTTC. V usage is TRBV29-1 and J usage is TRBJ2-1, with 8 bases fitting TRBD2. The CDR3 length is 15 residues. Losses at the gene ends were 6 bases for V and 0 bases for J; bases not matched to a gene: 7. Germline V gene lookup returns CDR1 SQVTM and CDR2 ANQGSEA.

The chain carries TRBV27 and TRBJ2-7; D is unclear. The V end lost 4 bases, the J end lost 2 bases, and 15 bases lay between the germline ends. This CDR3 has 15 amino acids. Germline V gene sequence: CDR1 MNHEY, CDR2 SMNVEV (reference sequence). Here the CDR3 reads CASSSSGTAAYEQYF. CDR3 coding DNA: TGTGCCAGCAGTTCCTCAGGTACAGCTGCCTACGAGCAGTACTTC.

This CDR3 is CAISYGAGEKLFF. As DNA, the CDR3 is TGTGCCATCTCATATGGAGCAGGTGAAAAACTGTTTTTT. The rearrangement links TRBV7-9 to TRBJ1-4; no reliable D call. The CDR3 consists of 13 residues. V lost 10 bases and J lost 7, with 16 bases in between. Germline CDR1 and CDR2: SEHNR and FQNEAQ (reference sequence).

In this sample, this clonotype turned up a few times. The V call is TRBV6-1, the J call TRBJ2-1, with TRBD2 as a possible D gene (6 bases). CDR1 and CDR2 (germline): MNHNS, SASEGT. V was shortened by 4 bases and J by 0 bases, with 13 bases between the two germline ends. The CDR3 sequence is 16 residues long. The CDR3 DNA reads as TGTGCCAGCAGTGGGCCGGGAGCGCCCTCCTACAATGAGCAGTTCTTC. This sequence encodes CASSGPGAPSYNEQFF.

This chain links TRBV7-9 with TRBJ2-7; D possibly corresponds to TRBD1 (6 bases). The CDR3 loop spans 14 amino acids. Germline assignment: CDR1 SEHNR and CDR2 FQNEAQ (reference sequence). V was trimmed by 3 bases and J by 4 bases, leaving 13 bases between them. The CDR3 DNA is TGTGCCAGCAGCTTGGAGACAGGCCTATACGAGCAGTACTTC. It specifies CASSLETGLYEQYF.

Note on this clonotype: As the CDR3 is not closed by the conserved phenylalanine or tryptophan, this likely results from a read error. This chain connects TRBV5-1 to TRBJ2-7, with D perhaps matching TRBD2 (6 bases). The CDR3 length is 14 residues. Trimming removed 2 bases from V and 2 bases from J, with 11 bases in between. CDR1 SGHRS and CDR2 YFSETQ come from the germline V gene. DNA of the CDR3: TGCGCCAGCAGCTTTCAGGAGGGGACCTACGAGCAGTACCTC. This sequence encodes CASSFQEGTYEQYL.

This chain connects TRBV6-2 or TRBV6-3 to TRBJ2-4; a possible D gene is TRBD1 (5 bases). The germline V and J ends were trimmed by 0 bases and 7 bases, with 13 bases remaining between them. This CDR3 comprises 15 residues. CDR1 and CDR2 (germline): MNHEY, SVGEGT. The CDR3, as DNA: TGTGCCAGCAGTTACTCGGAAGGGGCACGGAACATTCAGTACTTC. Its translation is CASSYSEGARNIQYF.

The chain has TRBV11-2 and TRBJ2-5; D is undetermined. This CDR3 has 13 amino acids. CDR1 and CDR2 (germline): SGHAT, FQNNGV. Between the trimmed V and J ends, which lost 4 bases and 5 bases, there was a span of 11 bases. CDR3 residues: CASSYQLRETQYF. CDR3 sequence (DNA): TGTGCCAGCAGCTACCAATTACGGGAGACCCAGTACTTC.

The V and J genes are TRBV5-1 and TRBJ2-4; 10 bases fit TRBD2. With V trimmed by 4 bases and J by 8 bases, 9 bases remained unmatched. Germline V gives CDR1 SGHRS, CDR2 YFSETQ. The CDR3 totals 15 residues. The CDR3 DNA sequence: TGCGCCAGCAGCGGGGGACTAGCGTTTTTTGACATTCAGTACTTC. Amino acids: CASSGGLAFFDIQYF.

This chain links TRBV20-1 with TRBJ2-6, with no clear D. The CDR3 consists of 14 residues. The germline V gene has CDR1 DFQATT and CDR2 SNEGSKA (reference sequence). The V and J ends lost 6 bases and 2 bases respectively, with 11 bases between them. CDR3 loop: CSAPVGPGANVLTF. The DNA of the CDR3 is TGCAGTGCCCCGGTTGGCCCTGGGGCCAACGTCCTGACTTTC.

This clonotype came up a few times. In nucleotides, the CDR3 is TGTGCCAGCAGTTTTCGGACAGGGCGACTTCAATATAATTCACCCCTCCACTTT. Its translation: CASSFRTGRLQYNSPLHF. The chain uses TRBV27 and TRBJ1-6; TRBD1 aligns across 8 bases. Trimming took 3 bases from V and 4 from J; bases not matched to a gene: 11. CDR3 size: 18 residues. From germline, CDR1 is MNHEY and CDR2 SMNVEV (reference sequence).